The entry below describes one T cell receptor beta chain. Its antigen is undetermined. As for time point: after dendritic cell vaccination, including at tumor progression/relapse. There are 13 residues in the CDR3. The germline V and J ends were trimmed by 7 bases and 4 bases, with 14 bases remaining between them. The germline V gene has CDR1 GTSNPN and CDR2 SVGIG (reference sequence). These data originate in a study of glioma-infiltrating T cells after dendritic cell vaccination. Study context: Between about 2002 and 2013, patients got autologous tumor lysate-pulsed dendritic cell vaccines.

Input was approximately 1.8 ug genomic DNA, or all available if less. The assay was immunoSEQ multiplex PCR, and TCRdb's table has in-frame clones only and misses some. There are about 110,000 clones in the sample; 90% occur only once, and approximately 2.7% lies in the top ten. General study results and limits: The cohort had few patients with full blood and tumor sets.

The specimen comprised blood, sampled after dendritic cell vaccination. This sequence was found in a human donor with glioblastoma. J is TRBJ1-3 and V is TRBV30; D gene ambiguous. CDR3 in DNA: TGTGCCTATACAGACCAAAGCGGAAACACCATATATTTT. Amino acid sequence: CAYTDQSGNTIYF.